This TCR beta chain emerged from a study of blood T cells in healthy people across ages. The sample holds one count of this clonotype. One end of the junction does not line up with germline, which may come from a read error. A second about 6 to 12 cycle PCR used barcoded and J-beta primers. Researchers report that a template-switch adaptor with 12 random nucleotides tagged each cDNA molecule. A single record per CDR3 protein comes from TCRdb applying MiXCR to the 5' RACE reads. The top ten clones hold under 50% of a sample with more than 650,000 distinct CDR3 sequences, 50% to 65% of them seen once. The CDR3 consists of 14 residues. From germline, CDR1 is LGHDT and CDR2 YNNKEL (reference sequence). Total RNA was isolated from each sample in quantities of at least 5 micrograms.

The sample taken for sequencing was blood. V is TRBV3-1 and J is TRBJ1-2; D call uncertain. The TCR sequence derives from an elderly man in good health. The CDR3 region is CVSSQDPGGYGYTF. The CDR3 region has the DNA TGTGTCAGCAGCCAAGATCCTGGAGGGTATGGCTACACCTTC. Variable domain in full (rest from reference TRBV3-1 and TRBJ1-2): DTAVSQTPKYLVTQMGNDKSIKCEQNLGHDTMYWYKQDSKKFLKIMFSYNNKELIINETVPNRFSPKSPDKAHLNLHINSLELGDSAVYFCVSSQDPGGYGYTFGSGTRLTVV.